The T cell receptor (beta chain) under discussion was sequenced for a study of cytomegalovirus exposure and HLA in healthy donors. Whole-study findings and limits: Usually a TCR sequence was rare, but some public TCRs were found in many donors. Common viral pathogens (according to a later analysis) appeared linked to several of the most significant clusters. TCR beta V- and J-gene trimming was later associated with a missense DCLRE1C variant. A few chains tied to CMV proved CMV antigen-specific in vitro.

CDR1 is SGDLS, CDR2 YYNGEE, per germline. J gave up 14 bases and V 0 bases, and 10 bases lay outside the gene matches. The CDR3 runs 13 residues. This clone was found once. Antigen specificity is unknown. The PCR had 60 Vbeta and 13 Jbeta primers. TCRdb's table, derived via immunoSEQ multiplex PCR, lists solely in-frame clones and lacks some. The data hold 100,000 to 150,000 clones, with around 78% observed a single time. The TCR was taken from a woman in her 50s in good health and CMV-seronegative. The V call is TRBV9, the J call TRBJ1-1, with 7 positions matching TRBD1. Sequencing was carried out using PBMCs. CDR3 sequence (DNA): TGTGCCAGCAGCGTAGAGGGGGAAGGGGGCCCGTTCTTT. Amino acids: CASSVEGEGGPFF. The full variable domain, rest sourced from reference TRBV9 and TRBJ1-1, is DSGVTQTPKHLITATGQRVTLRCSPRSGDLSVYWYQQSLDQGLQFLIQYYNGEERAKGNILERFSAQQFPDLHSELNLSSLELGDSALYFCASSVEGEGGPFFGQGTRLTVV.